This TCR beta chain was sequenced during a study of blood T cell repertoires in COVID-19. The CDR3 runs 15 residues. CDR1 is SGHTA and CDR2 is FQGTGA in the germline V gene. V was pared by 1 base and J by 6 bases, with 3 bases of the junction left unmatched. The assay was immunoSEQ multiplex PCR, and TCRdb's table has in-frame clones only and misses some. The sample records around 370,000 clones, 70% to 90% being singletons. Sequencing used PBMCs or T cells enriched from blood (not recorded which). The TCR was taken from a woman aged 18-29 years who had recovered from COVID-19. The genes are TRBV7-3 and TRBJ2-1; 10 bases match TRBD2. CDR3 bases: TGTGCCAGCAGCTTAAGAAGCGGGGGGGCCAATGAGCAGTTCTTC. It specifies CASSLRSGGANEQFF.